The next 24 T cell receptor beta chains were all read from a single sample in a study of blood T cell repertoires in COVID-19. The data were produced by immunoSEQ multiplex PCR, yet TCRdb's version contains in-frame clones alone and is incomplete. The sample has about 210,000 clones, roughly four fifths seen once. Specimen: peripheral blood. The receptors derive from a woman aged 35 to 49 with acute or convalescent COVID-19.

The CDR3 region is CASSLVGGSSYEQYF. The CDR3, as DNA: TGTGCCAGCAGCTTAGTTGGCGGGAGCTCCTACGAGCAGTACTTC. The chain joins TRBV7-2 to TRBJ2-7; TRBD2 agrees at 7 bases. The CDR3 runs to 15 residues. V was pared by 1 base and J by 0 bases, with 3 bases of the junction left unmatched. Germline V gives CDR1 SGHTA, CDR2 FQGNSA. Full variable domain (missing parts from reference TRBV7-2 and TRBJ2-7): GAGVSQSPSNKVTEKGKDVELRCDPISGHTALYWYRQSLGQGLEFLIYFQGNSAPDKSGLPSDRFSAERTGGSVSTLTIQRTQQEDSAVYLCASSLVGGSSYEQYFGPGTRLTVT.

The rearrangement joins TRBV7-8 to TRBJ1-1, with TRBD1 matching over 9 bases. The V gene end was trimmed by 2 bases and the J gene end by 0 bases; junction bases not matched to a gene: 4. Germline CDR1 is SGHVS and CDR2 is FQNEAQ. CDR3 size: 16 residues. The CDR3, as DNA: TGTGCCAGCAGCTTACGTGACAGGGGGATGAACACTGAAGCTTTCTTT. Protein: CASSLRDRGMNTEAFF.

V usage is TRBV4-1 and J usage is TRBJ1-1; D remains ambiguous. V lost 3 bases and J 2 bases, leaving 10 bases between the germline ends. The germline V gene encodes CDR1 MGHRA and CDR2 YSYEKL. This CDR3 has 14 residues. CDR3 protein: CASSHQEGNTEAFF. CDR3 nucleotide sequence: TGCGCCAGCAGCCATCAGGAGGGAAACACTGAAGCTTTCTTT.

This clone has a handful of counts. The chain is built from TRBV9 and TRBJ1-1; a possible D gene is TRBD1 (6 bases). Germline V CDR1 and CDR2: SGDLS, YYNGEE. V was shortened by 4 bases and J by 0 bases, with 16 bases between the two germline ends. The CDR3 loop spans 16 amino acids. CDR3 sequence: CASSKQGSRMNTEAFF. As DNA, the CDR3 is TGTGCCAGCAGCAAGCAGGGGAGTAGGATGAACACTGAAGCTTTCTTT.

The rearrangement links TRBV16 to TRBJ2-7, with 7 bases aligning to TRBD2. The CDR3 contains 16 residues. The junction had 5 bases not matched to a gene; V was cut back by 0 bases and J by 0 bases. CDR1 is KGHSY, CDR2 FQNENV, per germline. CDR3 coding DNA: TGTGCCAGCAGCCAATCGGGAGGGCAACACTCCTACGAGCAGTACTTC. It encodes CASSQSGGQHSYEQYF.

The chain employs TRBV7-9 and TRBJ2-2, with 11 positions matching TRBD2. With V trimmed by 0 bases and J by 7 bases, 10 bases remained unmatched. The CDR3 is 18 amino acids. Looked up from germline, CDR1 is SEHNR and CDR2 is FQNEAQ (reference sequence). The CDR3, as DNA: TGTGCCAGCAGCTTAGCGTCGGTAGCGGGAGGGCCTCACGGGGAGCTGTTTTTT. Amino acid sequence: CASSLASVAGGPHGELFF.

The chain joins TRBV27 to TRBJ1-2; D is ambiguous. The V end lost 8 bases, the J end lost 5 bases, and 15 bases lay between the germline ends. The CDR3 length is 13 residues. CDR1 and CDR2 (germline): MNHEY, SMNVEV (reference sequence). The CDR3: CASGRGPEYGYTF. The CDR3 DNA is TGTGCCAGCGGACGAGGGCCGGAATATGGCTACACCTTC.

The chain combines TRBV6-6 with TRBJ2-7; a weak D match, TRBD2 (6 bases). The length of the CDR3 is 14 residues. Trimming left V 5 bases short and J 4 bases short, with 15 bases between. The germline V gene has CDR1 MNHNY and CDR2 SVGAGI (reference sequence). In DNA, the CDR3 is TGTGCCAGCAGTACCTCGGGGGTTAGGTACGAGCAGTACTTC. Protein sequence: CASSTSGVRYEQYF.

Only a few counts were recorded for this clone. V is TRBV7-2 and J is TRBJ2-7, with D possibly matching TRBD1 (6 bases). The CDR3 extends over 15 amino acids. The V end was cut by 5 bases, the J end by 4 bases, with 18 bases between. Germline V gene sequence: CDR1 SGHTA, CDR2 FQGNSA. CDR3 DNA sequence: TGTGCCAGCAGCCCTAACAGGGTTACCCATTACGAGCAGTACTTC. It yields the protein CASSPNRVTHYEQYF.

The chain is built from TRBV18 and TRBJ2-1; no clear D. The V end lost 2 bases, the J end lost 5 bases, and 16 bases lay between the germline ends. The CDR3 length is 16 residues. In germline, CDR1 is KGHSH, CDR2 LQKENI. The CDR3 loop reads CASSPSGTYLNNEQFF. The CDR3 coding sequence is TGTGCCAGCTCACCAAGTGGTACCTATTTAAACAATGAGCAGTTCTTC.

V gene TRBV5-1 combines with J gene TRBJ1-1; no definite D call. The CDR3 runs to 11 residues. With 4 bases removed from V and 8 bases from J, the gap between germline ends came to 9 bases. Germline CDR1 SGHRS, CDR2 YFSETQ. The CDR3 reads CASSLSGEAFF. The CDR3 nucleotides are TGCGCCAGCAGCCTATCGGGAGAAGCTTTCTTT.

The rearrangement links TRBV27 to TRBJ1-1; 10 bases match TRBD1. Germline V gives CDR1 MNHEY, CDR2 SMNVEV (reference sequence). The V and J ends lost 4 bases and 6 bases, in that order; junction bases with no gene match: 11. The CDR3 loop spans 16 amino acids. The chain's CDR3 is CASSSRTGGGLAEAFF. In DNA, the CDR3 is TGTGCCAGCAGTTCCCGGACAGGGGGGGGATTGGCTGAAGCTTTCTTT.

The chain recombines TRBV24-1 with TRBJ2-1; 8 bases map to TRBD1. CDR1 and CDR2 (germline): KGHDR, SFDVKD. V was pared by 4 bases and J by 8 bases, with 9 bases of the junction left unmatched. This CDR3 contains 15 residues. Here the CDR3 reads CATSDGTGLIDEQFF. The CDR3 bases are TGTGCCACCAGTGACGGGACAGGCCTGATAGATGAGCAGTTCTTC.

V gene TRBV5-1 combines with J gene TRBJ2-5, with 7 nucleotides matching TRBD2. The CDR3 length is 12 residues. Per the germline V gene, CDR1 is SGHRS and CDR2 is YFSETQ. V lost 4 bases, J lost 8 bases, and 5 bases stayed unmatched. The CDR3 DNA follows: TGCGCCAGCAGCAGTCTAGCGGACACCCAGTACTTC. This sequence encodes CASSSLADTQYF.

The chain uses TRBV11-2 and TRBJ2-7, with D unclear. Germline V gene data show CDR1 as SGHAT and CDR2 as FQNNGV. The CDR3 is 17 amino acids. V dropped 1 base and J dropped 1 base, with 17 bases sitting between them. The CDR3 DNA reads TGTGCCAGCAGCTTAGTTCCTCCCAGAAACCCTTCCTACGAGCAGTACTTC. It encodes CASSLVPPRNPSYEQYF.

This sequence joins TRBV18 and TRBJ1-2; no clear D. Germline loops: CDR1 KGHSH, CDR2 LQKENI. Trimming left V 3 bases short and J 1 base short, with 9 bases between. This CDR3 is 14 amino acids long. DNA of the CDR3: TGTGCCAGCTCACCGTTAACGAGTAACTATGGCTACACCTTC. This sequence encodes CASSPLTSNYGYTF.

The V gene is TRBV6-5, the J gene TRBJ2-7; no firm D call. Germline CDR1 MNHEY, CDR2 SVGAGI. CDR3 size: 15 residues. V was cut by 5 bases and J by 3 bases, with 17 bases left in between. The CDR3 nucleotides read TGTGCCAGCAGTCTTACTCCGTTACCTGGCTACGAGCAGTACTTC. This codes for CASSLTPLPGYEQYF.

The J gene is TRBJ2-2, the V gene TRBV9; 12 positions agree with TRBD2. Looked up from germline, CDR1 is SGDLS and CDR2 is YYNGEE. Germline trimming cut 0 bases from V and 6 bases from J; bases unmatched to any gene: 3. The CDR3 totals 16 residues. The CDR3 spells CASSVETSGSPGELFF. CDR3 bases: TGTGCCAGCAGCGTAGAGACTAGCGGGAGCCCCGGGGAGCTGTTTTTT.

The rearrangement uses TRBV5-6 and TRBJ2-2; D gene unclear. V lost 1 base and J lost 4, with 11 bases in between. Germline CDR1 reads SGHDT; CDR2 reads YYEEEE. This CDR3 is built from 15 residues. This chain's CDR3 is CASSLTIAATGELFF. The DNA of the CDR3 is TGTGCCAGCAGCTTGACCATAGCAGCCACCGGGGAGCTGTTTTTT.

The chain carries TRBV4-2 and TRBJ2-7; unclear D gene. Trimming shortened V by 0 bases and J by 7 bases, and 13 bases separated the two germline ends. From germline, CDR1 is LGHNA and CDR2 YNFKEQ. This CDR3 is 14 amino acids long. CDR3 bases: TGTGCCAGCAGCCAAGACACGAGATTCCGGGAGCAGTACTTC. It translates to CASSQDTRFREQYF.

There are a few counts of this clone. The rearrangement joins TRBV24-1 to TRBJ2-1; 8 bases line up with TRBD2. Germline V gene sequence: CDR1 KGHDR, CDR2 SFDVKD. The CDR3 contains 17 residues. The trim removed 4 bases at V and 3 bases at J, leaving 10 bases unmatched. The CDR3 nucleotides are TGTGCCACCAGTGAAAAAACGACTAGCGCAGACTACAATGAGCAGTTCTTC. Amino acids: CATSEKTTSADYNEQFF.

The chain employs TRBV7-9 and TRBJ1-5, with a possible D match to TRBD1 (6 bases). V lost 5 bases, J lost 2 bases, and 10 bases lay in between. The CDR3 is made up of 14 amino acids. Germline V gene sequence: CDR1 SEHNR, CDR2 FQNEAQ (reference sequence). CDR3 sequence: CASSREGGNQPQHF. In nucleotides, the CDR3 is TGTGCCAGCAGCCGGGAGGGGGGCAATCAGCCCCAGCATTTT.

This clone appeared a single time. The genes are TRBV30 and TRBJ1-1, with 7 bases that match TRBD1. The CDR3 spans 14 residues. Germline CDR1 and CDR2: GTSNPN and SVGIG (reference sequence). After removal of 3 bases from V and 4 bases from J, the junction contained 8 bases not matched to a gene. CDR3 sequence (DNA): TGTGCCTGGAGGGAAGGGGGCCTTCTCACTGAAGCTTTCTTT. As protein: CAWREGGLLTEAFF.

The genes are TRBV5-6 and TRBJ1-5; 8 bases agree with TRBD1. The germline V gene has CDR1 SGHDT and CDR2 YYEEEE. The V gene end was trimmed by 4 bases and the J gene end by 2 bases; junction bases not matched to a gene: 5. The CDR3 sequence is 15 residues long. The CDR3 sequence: CASSGPGQGNQPQHF. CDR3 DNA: TGTGCCAGCAGCGGACCGGGACAGGGCAATCAGCCCCAGCATTTT.